These 5 T cell receptor beta chains originate from one sample sequenced in a study of T-cell reconstitution after alpha-beta-depleted transplantation in children. Preparation of the TCRbeta library involved a method that used unique molecular identifiers. TCRdb recomputed calls from the PCR reads with MiXCR, one row per CDR3 protein. The sample comprises 80,000 to 100,000 distinct CDR3 sequences, about a quarter of which are singletons, and about 21% rests with the top ten. This sample comprised PBMCs, obtained before TCRalphabeta/CD19-depleted stem cell transplant. The source of these receptors is a boy younger than 10 with acute lymphoblastic leukemia, due to receive a stem cell transplant.

On this clonotype: The conserved closing phenylalanine or tryptophan is absent in this CDR3, likely reflecting a read error. The chain has TRBV4-1 and TRBJ2-7; 9 bases are shared with TRBD1. Germline V gives CDR1 MGHRA, CDR2 YSYEKL. There are 15 residues in the CDR3. After removal of 3 bases from V and 5 bases from J, the junction contained 8 bases not matched to a gene. The CDR3 loop reads CASSHIDRGGNEQYL. CDR3 coding DNA: TGCGCCAGCAGCCACATAGACAGGGGGGGCAACGAGCAGTACCTC.

Only a few counts were recorded for this clonotype. This chain uses TRBV4-3 with TRBJ2-1; 8 bases agree with TRBD2. Germline lookup yields CDR1 LGHNA and CDR2 YSLEER. V shed 0 bases and J 8 bases; nucleotides not matched to a gene: 15. This CDR3 spans 18 amino acids. The CDR3 sequence is CASSQEPSGRDDLDEQFF. For the CDR3, the DNA is TGCGCCAGCAGCCAAGAACCCAGCGGGAGAGATGACCTCGATGAGCAGTTCTTC.

This clonotype has ten or more counts. The CDR3, as DNA: TGTGCCAGCAGCCAAACTGACAGGGTAGCTGGCTACACCTTC. It translates to CASSQTDRVAGYTF. The chain couples TRBV12-3 or TRBV12-4 to TRBJ1-2, with 7 nucleotides matching TRBD1. J was trimmed by 7 bases and V by 6 bases; bases with no gene match: 11. This CDR3 region has 14 residues.

The sample holds many counts of this clonotype. The chain recombines TRBV20-1 with TRBJ2-5; TRBD1 agrees at 9 bases. Germline trimming cut 5 bases from V and 2 bases from J; bases unmatched to any gene: 9. In germline, CDR1 is DFQATT, CDR2 SNEGSKA (reference sequence). This CDR3 has 15 residues. The CDR3 spells CSARKQGALQETQYF. As DNA, the CDR3 is TGCAGTGCTCGAAAACAGGGGGCCCTTCAAGAGACCCAGTACTTC.

This clonotype was observed a handful of times. The V and J genes are TRBV27 and TRBJ2-7; D is ambiguous. Germline CDR1 is MNHEY and CDR2 is SMNVEV (reference sequence). The CDR3 sequence is 15 residues long. V gave up 7 bases and J gave up 1 base, with 17 bases separating them. As DNA, the CDR3 is TGTGCCAGCACCCCTAACAGAGGAGATTCCTACGAGCAGTACTTC. Its translation: CASTPNRGDSYEQYF.